Following are 22 T cell receptor beta chains from one sample sequenced in a study of T-cell reconstitution after alpha-beta-depleted transplantation in children. Unique molecular identifiers were incorporated during preparation of the TCRbeta library. TCRdb reprocessed the PCR reads via MiXCR and lists one record per CDR3 protein. This sample has about 350,000 distinct CDR3 sequences; about 16% occur once, and the top ten carry around two fifths. The sample here was PBMCs, mostly from graft donor cells, taken 360 days after TCRalphabeta/CD19-depleted stem cell transplant. Source of these receptors: a male patient under 10 years old who had a stem cell transplant for acute lymphoblastic leukemia, so the T cells may come from the graft donor.

The V and J genes are TRBV4-3 and TRBJ2-7, with a tentative D call TRBD2 (6 bases). The CDR3 extends over 16 amino acids. V was shortened by 0 bases and J by 2 bases, with 14 bases between the two germline ends. Looked up from germline, CDR1 is LGHNA and CDR2 is YSLEER. CDR3 residues: CASSQEVGGRTYEQYF. The CDR3 nucleotides read TGCGCCAGCAGCCAAGAGGTCGGGGGTAGAACCTACGAGCAGTACTTC.

This chain uses TRBV19 with TRBJ2-6, with D possibly being TRBD1 (6 bases). V shed 7 bases and J shed 0 bases, with 16 bases lying between them. This CDR3 has 17 residues. Germline V gene sequence: CDR1 LNHDA, CDR2 SQIVND (reference sequence). The CDR3: CASTRQVLPSGANVLTF. CDR3 DNA: TGTGCCAGTACGAGACAGGTGCTTCCCTCTGGGGCCAACGTCCTGACTTTC.

In its sample, this clonotype was seen a few times. This sequence joins TRBV28 and TRBJ2-3; 9 nucleotides line up with TRBD2. This CDR3 region has 15 residues. Germline CDR1 reads MDHEN; CDR2 reads SYDVKM. Unmatched junction bases numbered 6, after V lost 3 bases and J lost 5 bases. CDR3: CASSFGLAGVDTQYF. The CDR3 DNA reads TGTGCCAGCAGTTTTGGGTTAGCGGGAGTAGATACGCAGTATTTT.

The V and J genes are TRBV5-1 and TRBJ1-5, with 7 bases that match TRBD1. CDR1 SGHRS and CDR2 YFSETQ come from the germline V gene. The V segment lost 0 bases and the J segment 6 bases; nucleotides outside the gene matches: 6. The CDR3 contains 15 residues. The CDR3 nucleotides read TGCGCCAGCAGCTTGGGGGGGACAGCGACTCAGCCCCAGCATTTT. This encodes CASSLGGTATQPQHF.

The chain is built from TRBV24-1 and TRBJ2-1, with a tentative D call TRBD1 (5 bases). The V end was cut by 2 bases, the J end by 2 bases, with 12 bases between. Germline values: CDR1 KGHDR, CDR2 SFDVKD. The CDR3 consists of 16 residues. CDR3: CATSDSRQGAYNEQFF. DNA for the CDR3: TGTGCCACCAGTGATTCCAGACAAGGGGCCTACAATGAGCAGTTCTTC.

This clonotype was seen a handful of times. The chain is built from TRBV5-1 and TRBJ2-7; D is perhaps TRBD2 (6 bases). The germline V gene encodes CDR1 SGHRS and CDR2 YFSETQ. Trimming pared 2 bases from V and 10 bases from J, leaving 22 bases between. The CDR3 loop spans 15 amino acids. CDR3 nucleotide sequence: TGCGCCAGCAGCTTCAGCCCCGACCCCGGGACTCATCAGTACTTC. It specifies CASSFSPDPGTHQYF.

The sample holds a few counts of this clonotype. V usage is TRBV6-5 and J usage is TRBJ2-2; the match to TRBD2 covers 14 bases. V lost 0 bases, J lost 7 bases, and 7 bases stayed unmatched. The germline CDR1 and CDR2 sequences are MNHEY and SVGAGI. The CDR3 sequence is 18 residues long. The CDR3 DNA reads as TGTGCCAGCAGTTACTCGAGACTAGCGGGAGGGCCATTCGGGGAGCTGTTTTTT. Amino acid sequence: CASSYSRLAGGPFGELFF.

In its sample, this clonotype was seen once. For the CDR3, the DNA is TGCGCCAGCAGCCCGAGCGGGAGAGCCCTCCCCAGCACAGATACGCAGTATTTT. As protein: CASSPSGRALPSTDTQYF. The rearrangement uses TRBV4-3 and TRBJ2-3; 8 nucleotides line up with TRBD2. J gave up 0 bases and V 4 bases, and 12 bases lay outside the gene matches. Germline CDR1 is LGHNA and CDR2 is YSLEER. The CDR3 loop spans 18 amino acids.

This clonotype was recorded only once. The chain recombines TRBV5-1 with TRBJ2-7; maybe TRBD2 (6 bases). The ends were cut back, 2 bases at V and 4 bases at J, with 13 bases in the middle. The germline gives CDR1 SGHRS, CDR2 YFSETQ. The CDR3 extends over 14 amino acids. The CDR3 spells CASSFSGWDYEQYF. CDR3 DNA sequence: TGCGCCAGCAGCTTTAGCGGATGGGATTACGAGCAGTACTTC.

The chain has TRBV29-1 and TRBJ1-2; no firm D call. The ends were cut back, 7 bases at V and 1 base at J, with 4 bases in the middle. The germline CDR1 and CDR2 sequences are SQVTM and ANQGSEA. The CDR3 is 10 amino acids. This CDR3 is CSDSNYGYTF. DNA for the CDR3: TGCAGCGACAGTAACTATGGCTACACCTTC. Together with reference TRBV29-1 and TRBJ1-2, the CDR3 gives the full variable domain: SAVISQKPSRDICQRGTSLTIQCQVDSQVTMMFWYRQQPGQSLTLIATANQGSEATYESGFVIDKFPISRPNLTFSTLTVSNMSPEDSSIYLCSDSNYGYTFGSGTRLTVV.

This clonotype was seen at least ten times. This rearrangement joins TRBV29-1 to TRBJ2-5, with TRBD2 as a possible D gene (5 bases). Deletions cut 8 bases from V and 5 bases from J, with 18 bases between. The germline gives CDR1 SQVTM, CDR2 ANQGSEA. The CDR3 runs 13 residues. The CDR3 here is CSWSPGVGETQYF. In DNA, the CDR3 is TGCAGCTGGTCCCCCGGGGTGGGGGAGACCCAGTACTTC.

The rearrangement joins TRBV6-2 or TRBV6-3 to TRBJ2-3; D is undetermined. The CDR3 is 17 amino acids. Looked up from germline, CDR1 is MNHEY and CDR2 is SVGEGT. The V and J ends lost 2 bases and 3 bases respectively, with 18 bases between them. CDR3 DNA sequence: TGTGCCAGCAGTTACCGCCCGGATAGCATTGAAACAGATACGCAGTATTTT. Its protein product is CASSYRPDSIETDTQYF.

This clonotype was found many times. The V gene is TRBV30, the J gene TRBJ2-1, with a possible D match to TRBD1 (5 bases). CDR3 size: 13 residues. With 3 bases removed from V and 15 bases from J, the gap between germline ends came to 21 bases. Germline V gene sequence: CDR1 GTSNPN, CDR2 SVGIG (reference sequence). Here the CDR3 reads CAWRGISVGAWFF. The CDR3 bases are TGTGCCTGGAGAGGGATATCGGTAGGGGCTTGGTTCTTC.

The rearrangement joins TRBV20-1 to TRBJ2-1; 13 nucleotides line up with TRBD2. The CDR3 loop spans 13 amino acids. Per the germline V gene, CDR1 is DFQATT and CDR2 is SNEGSKA (reference sequence). V lost 6 bases, J lost 7 bases, and 3 bases stayed unmatched. The CDR3 here is CSAGLAGPNEQFF. CDR3 DNA sequence: TGCAGTGCGGGACTAGCGGGGCCTAATGAGCAGTTCTTC.

This clonotype occurred a few times. V is TRBV28 and J is TRBJ2-7; D ambiguous. The CDR3 covers 15 residues. Trimming took 4 bases from V and 2 from J, leaving 15 bases between them. The germline V gene encodes CDR1 MDHEN and CDR2 SYDVKM. CDR3 DNA sequence: TGTGCCAGCAGTTCCCCTTCGGCATCCCCCTACGAGCAGTACTTC. This codes for CASSSPSASPYEQYF.

This clonotype has only a few counts. The gene calls are TRBV29-1 and TRBJ2-3; D not certain. Germline assignment: CDR1 SQVTM and CDR2 ANQGSEA. This CDR3 has 16 amino acids. Trimming took 6 bases from V and 0 from J, leaving 19 bases between them. Here the CDR3 DNA reads TGCAGCGTGGCCCGGGTGGTAGCAACTAGCACAGATACGCAGTATTTT. This sequence encodes CSVARVVATSTDTQYF.

Ten or more counts support this clonotype. Here the CDR3 reads CSVGQLNTEAFF. The DNA of the CDR3 is TGCAGCGTTGGGCAGCTGAACACTGAAGCTTTCTTT. The chain carries TRBV29-1 and TRBJ1-1; D unresolved. V was shortened by 4 bases and J by 0 bases, with 6 bases between the two germline ends. This CDR3 is built from 12 residues. Germline CDR1 is SQVTM and CDR2 is ANQGSEA.

This clonotype has more than one count but fewer than ten. The V and J genes are TRBV11-2 and TRBJ2-1; 10 nucleotides line up with TRBD2. CDR1 is SGHAT, CDR2 FQNNGV, per germline. After removal of 1 base from V and 2 bases from J, the junction contained 14 bases not matched to a gene. The CDR3 runs 20 residues. The CDR3 bases are TGTGCCAGCAGCTTAGTCGGGCGATTTGGAGCGGGAGGGCCCTACAATGAGCAGTTCTTC. Amino acids: CASSLVGRFGAGGPYNEQFF.

Many counts were recorded for this clonotype. This rearrangement joins TRBV3-1 to TRBJ2-1; D uncertain. CDR3 length: 13 residues. The germline V and J ends were trimmed by 1 base and 10 bases, with 11 bases remaining between them. Germline CDR1 is LGHDT and CDR2 is YNNKEL (reference sequence). This chain's CDR3 is CASSQGWANEQFF. Written as DNA, the CDR3 is TGTGCCAGCAGCCAAGGCTGGGCGAACGAGCAGTTCTTC.

This clonotype was seen ten or more times. The V gene is TRBV12-3 or TRBV12-4, the J gene TRBJ2-7, with TRBD1 matching over 8 bases. CDR3 length: 13 residues. J was trimmed by 0 bases and V by 6 bases; bases with no gene match: 1. The CDR3 is CASRGTGSYEQYF. CDR3 DNA: TGTGCCAGCAGGGGGACAGGCTCCTACGAGCAGTACTTC.

This clonotype was detected many times. V and J are TRBV29-1 and TRBJ2-5; D tentatively reads TRBD1 or TRBD2 (5 bases each). The ends were cut back, 6 bases at V and 5 bases at J, with 25 bases in the middle. In germline, CDR1 is SQVTM, CDR2 ANQGSEA. The CDR3 has 16 amino acids. DNA of the CDR3: TGCAGCGTGCTGGCGTGGGACGCCAGGAGGTGGGAGACCCAGTACTTC. Translating it yields CSVLAWDARRWETQYF.

The CDR3: CASSLAGGGAPQHF. The CDR3 DNA is TGTGCCAGCAGCTTGGCCGGGGGAGGGGCCCCCCAGCATTTT. The V call is TRBV5-5, the J call TRBJ1-5; maybe TRBD1 (5 bases). The CDR3 loop spans 14 amino acids. V lost 0 bases to trimming and J lost 10 bases, with 14 bases between them. The germline CDR1 and CDR2 sequences are SGHKS and YYEKEE (reference sequence).